This T cell receptor (beta chain) is drawn from a study of blood T cell repertoires in COVID-19. Turning to the study itself: The analysed material was cDNA or gDNA that came from T cells, B-cell-depleted T cells, or PBMCs.

Some clones are missing from TCRdb's copy, which holds only in-frame ones; the method was immunoSEQ multiplex PCR. The data hold roughly 50,000 clones, with just over 85% observed a single time. Trimming cost V 7 bases and J 0 bases, with 12 bases left between them. Germline loops: CDR1 LNHDA, CDR2 SQIVND (reference sequence). This CDR3 region has 15 residues. Sample: peripheral blood. The sequence derives from a woman aged 80 or over with COVID-19, enrolled during active disease. V is TRBV19 and J is TRBJ2-2; the D is unclear. DNA of the CDR3: TGTGCCAGTAAAATGGGCAGTACGAACACCGGGGAGCTGTTTTTT. Translated, it gives CASKMGSTNTGELFF.